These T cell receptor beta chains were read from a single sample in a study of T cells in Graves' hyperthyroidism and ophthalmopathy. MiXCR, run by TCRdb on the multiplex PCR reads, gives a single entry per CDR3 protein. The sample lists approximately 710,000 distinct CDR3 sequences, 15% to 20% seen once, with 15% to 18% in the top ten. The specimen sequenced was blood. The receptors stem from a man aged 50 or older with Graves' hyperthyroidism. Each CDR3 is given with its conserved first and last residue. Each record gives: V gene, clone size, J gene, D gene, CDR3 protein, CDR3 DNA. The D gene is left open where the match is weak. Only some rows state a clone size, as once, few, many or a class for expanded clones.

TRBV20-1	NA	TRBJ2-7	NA	CSASGKWTEQYF	TGCAGTGCTAGCGGGAAGTGGACCGAGCAGTACTTC
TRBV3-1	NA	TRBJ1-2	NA	CASRPGTLGNYDYTF	TGTGCCAGCAGACCCGGGACCCTGGGGAACTATGACTACACCTTC
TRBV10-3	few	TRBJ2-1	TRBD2	CAISDLQLAGPNEQFF	TGTGCCATCAGTGACCTTCAACTAGCGGGACCCAATGAGCAGTTCTTC
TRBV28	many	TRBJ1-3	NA	CASSLGQGGNTIYF	TGTGCCAGCAGTTTAGGGCAGGGAGGAAACACCATATATTTT
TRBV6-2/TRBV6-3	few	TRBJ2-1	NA	CASRESSENEQFF	TGTGCCAGCAGGGAAAGTAGCGAGAATGAGCAGTTCTTC
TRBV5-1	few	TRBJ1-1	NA	CASSSFNGRRNTEAFF	TGCGCCAGCAGCTCATTTAATGGACGGAGGAACACTGAAGCTTTCTTT
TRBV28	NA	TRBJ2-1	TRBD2	CASSSSWGLAGYEQLF	TGTGCCAGCAGTTCCTCCTGGGGACTAGCGGGATATGAGCAGCTCTTC
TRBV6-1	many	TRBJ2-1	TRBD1	CASTTISGTVYNEQFF	TGTGCCAGCACCACCATATCCGGGACAGTCTACAATGAGCAGTTCTTC
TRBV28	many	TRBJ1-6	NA	CASRSVNSPLHF	TGTGCCAGCCGTAGTGTTAATTCACCCCTCCACTTT
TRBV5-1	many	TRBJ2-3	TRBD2	CASSFQSGNTDTQYF	TGCGCCAGCAGCTTTCAAAGCGGGAACACAGATACGCAGTATTTT
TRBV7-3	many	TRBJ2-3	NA	CASSSESFDTQYF	TGTGCCAGCAGCAGCGAATCTTTTGATACGCAGTATTTT
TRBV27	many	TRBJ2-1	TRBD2	CASSLSPRTSYNEQFF	TGTGCCAGCAGTTTATCCCCTCGGACTAGCTACAATGAGCAGTTCTTC
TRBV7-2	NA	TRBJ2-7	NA	CASSSRVINEQYF	TGTGCCAGCAGCTCTCGGGTTATCAACGAGCAGTACTTC
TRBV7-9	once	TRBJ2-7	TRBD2	CASSLFGLAGGDEQYF	TGTGCCAGCAGCTTATTTGGACTAGCGGGAGGAGACGAGCAGTACTTC
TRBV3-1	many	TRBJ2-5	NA	CASSHLAKQETQYF	TGTGCCAGCAGCCACCTAGCGAAACAAGAGACCCAGTACTTC
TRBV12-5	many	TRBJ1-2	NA	CASGLVLDGYTHGYTF	TGTGCTAGTGGTTTAGTCCTGGACGGTTACACCCATGGCTACACCTTC
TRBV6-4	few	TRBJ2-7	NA	CASSSVPYEQYF	TGTGCCAGCAGTTCCGTCCCCTACGAGCAGTACTTC
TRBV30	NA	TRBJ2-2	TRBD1	CAWTLAGTGRAGELFF	TGTGCCTGGACTCTCGCCGGGACAGGGCGGGCCGGGGAGCTGTTTTTT
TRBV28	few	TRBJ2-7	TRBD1	CASSFSTGVPYEQYF	TGTGCCAGCAGTTTCTCTACAGGGGTGCCGTACGAGCAGTACTTC
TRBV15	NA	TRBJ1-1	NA	CATSSGLEAFF	TGTGCCACCAGCAGTGGACTTGAAGCTTTCTTT
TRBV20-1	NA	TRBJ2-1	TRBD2	CAGGSYNEQFF	TGCGCCGGGGGGTCCTACAATGAGCAGTTCTTC
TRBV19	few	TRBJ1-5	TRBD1	CASSIAAGGDQPQHF	TGTGCCAGTAGTATAGCCGCAGGGGGTGATCAGCCCCAGCATTTT
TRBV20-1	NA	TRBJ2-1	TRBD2	CRPGLTYNEQFF	TGCAGGCCGGGACTAACCTACAATGAGCAGTTCTTC
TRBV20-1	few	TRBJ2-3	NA	CSARDTGRDSDTQYF	TGCAGTGCTAGAGATACAGGGAGGGATTCAGATACGCAGTATTTT
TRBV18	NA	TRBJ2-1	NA	CASSPFGEGAYNEQFF	TGTGCCAGCTCACCATTTGGGGAAGGGGCCTACAATGAGCAGTTCTTC
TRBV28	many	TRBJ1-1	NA	CASSLRDVEAFF	TGTGCCAGCAGCCTCCGAGACGTTGAAGCTTTCTTT
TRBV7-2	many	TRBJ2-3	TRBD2	CASSFSRGSFSTDTQYF	TGTGCCAGCAGCTTTTCTCGCGGGAGCTTTAGCACAGATACGCAGTATTTT
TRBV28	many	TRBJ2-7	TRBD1	CASRGTGQTYEQYF	TGTGCCAGCAGGGGGACAGGGCAGACCTACGAGCAGTACTTC
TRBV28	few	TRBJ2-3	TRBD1	CASSLGTGRTDTQYF	TGTGCCAGCAGCCTCGGGACAGGGAGGACAGATACGCAGTATTTT
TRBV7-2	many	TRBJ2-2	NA	CASSGQPSTGELFF	TGTGCCAGCAGTGGACAGCCGAGCACCGGGGAGCTGTTTTTT
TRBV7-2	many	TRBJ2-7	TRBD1	CASSLGTGSYEQYF	TGTGCCAGCAGCCTCGGGACAGGGTCCTACGAGCAGTACTTC
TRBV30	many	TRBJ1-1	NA	CAWMEWGTEAFF	TGTGCCTGGATGGAGTGGGGAACTGAAGCTTTCTTT
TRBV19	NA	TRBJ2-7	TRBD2	CASSIGTSSYEQYF	TGTGCCAGTAGTATTGGGACTAGTAGCTACGAGCAGTACTTC
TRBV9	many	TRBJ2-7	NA	CASSSRHPPYEQYF	TGTGCCAGCAGCTCCAGACATCCACCCTACGAGCAGTACTTC
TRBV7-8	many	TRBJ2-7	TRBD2	CASSLEPSGSSYEQYF	TGTGCCAGCAGCTTAGAACCTAGCGGGAGCTCCTACGAGCAGTACTTC
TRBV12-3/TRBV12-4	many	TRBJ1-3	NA	CASTWTKSGNTIYF	TGTGCCAGCACCTGGACAAAATCTGGAAACACCATATATTTT
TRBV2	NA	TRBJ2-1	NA	CASSLIGSFSYNEQFF	TGTGCCAGCAGTTTAATAGGCTCGTTCTCCTACAATGAGCAGTTCTTC
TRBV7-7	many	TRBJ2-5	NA	CASSHSGETQYF	TGTGCTAGCAGCCATTCCGGGGAGACCCAGTACTTC
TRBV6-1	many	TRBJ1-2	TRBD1	CASSEAGQGSYGYTF	TGTGCCAGCAGTGAAGCGGGACAGGGGAGCTATGGCTACACCTTC
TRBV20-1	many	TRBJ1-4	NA	CSAEPGRQGQDGEKLFF	TGCAGTGCTGAACCCGGGAGGCAGGGGCAAGACGGTGAAAAACTGTTTTTT
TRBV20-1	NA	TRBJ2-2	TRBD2	CSAREWTGGHTGELFF	TGCAGTGCTAGAGAGTGGACGGGAGGACACACCGGGGAGCTGTTTTTT
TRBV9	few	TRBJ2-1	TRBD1	CASSGGQGNNEQFF	TGTGCCAGCAGCGGGGGACAGGGAAACAATGAGCAGTTCTTC
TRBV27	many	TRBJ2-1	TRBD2	CASSRSGITLYNEQFF	TGTGCCAGCAGCCGTAGCGGGATAACCCTGTACAATGAGCAGTTCTTC
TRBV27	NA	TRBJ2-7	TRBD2	CASSLGTSGRAGNEQYF	TGTGCCAGCAGTCTCGGGACTAGCGGGAGGGCCGGGAACGAGCAGTACTTC
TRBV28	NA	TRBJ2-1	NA	CASSLSDRLLNEQFF	TGTGCCAGCAGTTTATCGGACCGACTACTCAATGAGCAGTTCTTC
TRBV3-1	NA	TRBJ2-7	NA	CASGRAGASYEQYF	TGTGCCAGCGGGCGGGCAGGGGCGTCCTACGAGCAGTACTTC
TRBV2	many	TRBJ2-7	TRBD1	CASSGVLGGASYEQYF	TGTGCCAGCAGTGGGGTTCTAGGGGGCGCGTCCTACGAGCAGTACTTC
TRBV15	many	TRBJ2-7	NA	CATSREGSYEQYF	TGTGCCACCAGCAGAGAAGGATCCTACGAGCAGTACTTC
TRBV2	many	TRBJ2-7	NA	CASSPQQGGLSYEQYF	TGTGCCAGCAGTCCCCAGCAAGGGGGACTCTCCTACGAGCAGTACTTC
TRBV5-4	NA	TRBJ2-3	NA	CASRADWGDTQYF	TGTGCCAGCAGGGCCGACTGGGGTGATACGCAGTATTTT